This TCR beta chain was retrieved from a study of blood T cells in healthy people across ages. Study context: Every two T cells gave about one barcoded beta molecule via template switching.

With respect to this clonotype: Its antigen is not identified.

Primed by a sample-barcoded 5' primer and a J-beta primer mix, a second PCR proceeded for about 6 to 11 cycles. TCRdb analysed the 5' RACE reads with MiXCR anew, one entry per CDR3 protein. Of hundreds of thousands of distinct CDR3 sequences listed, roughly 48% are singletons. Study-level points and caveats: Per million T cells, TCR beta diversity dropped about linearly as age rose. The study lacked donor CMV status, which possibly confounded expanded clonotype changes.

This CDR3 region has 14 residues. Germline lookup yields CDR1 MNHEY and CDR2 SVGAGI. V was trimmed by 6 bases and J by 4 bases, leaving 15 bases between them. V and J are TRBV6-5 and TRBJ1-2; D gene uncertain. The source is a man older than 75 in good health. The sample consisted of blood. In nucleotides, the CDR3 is TGTGCCAGCAGGAAAATACCCGAGGGCTATGGCTACACCTTC. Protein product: CASRKIPEGYGYTF.